Below are 16 T cell receptor beta chains sequenced from a single sample in a study of blood T cell repertoires in COVID-19. TCRdb keeps only in-frame clones here, not all; method: immunoSEQ multiplex PCR. This table has 150,000 to 200,000 clones, about 81% appearing once. Sequenced sample: peripheral blood. These receptors all come from a woman aged 80 or over with COVID-19, enrolled during active disease.

This sequence joins TRBV6-5 and TRBJ2-7; 9 bases agree with TRBD1. Germline V CDR1 and CDR2: MNHEY, SVGAGI. V shed 5 bases and J 4 bases; nucleotides not matched to a gene: 9. The CDR3 is made up of 15 amino acids. Written as DNA, the CDR3 is TGTGCCAGCAGTCGAGGACAGGGGATAACATACGAGCAGTACTTC. It encodes CASSRGQGITYEQYF.

Of note for this clone: The same CDR3 can be traced to other DNA sequences in this sample. The chain has TRBV6-6 and TRBJ2-7; 10 positions agree with TRBD2. The CDR3 loop spans 14 amino acids. Germline CDR1 and CDR2: MNHNY and SVGAGI (reference sequence). With V trimmed by 5 bases and J by 7 bases, 8 bases remained unmatched. The CDR3 DNA reads as TGTGCCAGCAGTATGACGGGACTAGCGCTTGAGCAGTACTTC. It codes for CASSMTGLALEQYF.

The chain employs TRBV27 and TRBJ1-3, with 7 bases lining up with TRBD1. This CDR3 contains 17 residues. Germline lookup yields CDR1 MNHEY and CDR2 SMNVEV (reference sequence). V shed 4 bases, J shed 0 bases, and the junction held 9 bases outside the gene matches. CDR3 protein: CASSSRDRTSSGNTIYF. The CDR3 DNA sequence: TGTGCCAGCAGTTCTCGGGACAGAACATCCTCTGGAAACACCATATATTTT.

The chain employs TRBV24-1 and TRBJ2-1; D gene unclear. Germline CDR1 and CDR2: KGHDR and SFDVKD. Trimming removed 0 bases from V and 0 bases from J, with 8 bases in between. This CDR3 has 16 residues. The chain's CDR3 is CATSDLDSSSYNEQFF. The CDR3 bases are TGTGCCACCAGTGATTTGGACTCAAGCTCCTACAATGAGCAGTTCTTC.

The sample holds one count of this clone. The rearrangement uses TRBV12-3 or TRBV12-4 and TRBJ1-1; D not certain. V lost 6 bases and J 8 bases, leaving 10 bases between the germline ends. This CDR3 is 11 amino acids long. The CDR3 region has the DNA TGTGCCAGCAGCAGTCTCGGGGAAGCTTTCTTT. It yields the protein CASSSLGEAFF.

This chain connects TRBV28 to TRBJ1-2, with 7 bases matching TRBD1. The ends lost 5 bases at V and 3 bases at J; junction bases unmatched: 3. Germline CDR1 MDHEN, CDR2 SYDVKM. There are 13 residues in the CDR3. The CDR3 here is CASSMTGYYGYTF. The CDR3 DNA reads TGTGCCAGCAGTATGACAGGGTACTATGGCTACACCTTC.

The rearrangement links TRBV19 to TRBJ2-7; the match to TRBD2 covers 9 bases. The V and J ends lost 1 base and 3 bases, in that order; junction bases with no gene match: 4. Germline assignment: CDR1 LNHDA and CDR2 SQIVND (reference sequence). The CDR3 sequence is 15 residues long. The CDR3 nucleotides are TGTGCCAGTAGTATAGGGACTAGCGACTACTACGAGCAGTACTTC. Amino acid sequence: CASSIGTSDYYEQYF.

The V gene is TRBV4-1, the J gene TRBJ1-4, with unresolved D. Trimming shortened V by 4 bases and J by 0 bases, and 12 bases separated the two germline ends. CDR3 length equals 16 residues. The V gene's germline CDR1 is MGHRA and CDR2 YSYEKL. CDR3 amino acids: CASSRRTGTTNEKLFF. CDR3 DNA: TGCGCCAGCAGCCGAAGGACGGGGACAACTAATGAAAAACTGTTTTTT.

The J gene is TRBJ2-3, the V gene TRBV19, with 7 bases matching TRBD2. This CDR3 comprises 17 residues. Germline V lookup: CDR1 LNHDA, CDR2 SQIVND (reference sequence). After removal of 2 bases from V and 3 bases from J, the junction contained 11 bases not matched to a gene. In DNA form, the CDR3 reads TGTGCCAGTAGTATATCCGGGGGGAGGGTTCGGACAGATACGCAGTATTTT. It is translated as CASSISGGRVRTDTQYF. The variable domain in full, completed from reference TRBV19 and TRBJ2-3, reads DGGITQSPKYLFRKEGQNVTLSCEQNLNHDAMYWYRQDPGQGLRLIYYSQIVNDFQKGDIAEGYSVSREKKESFPLTVTSAQKNPTAFYLCASSISGGRVRTDTQYFGPGTRLTVL.

The chain joins TRBV18 to TRBJ2-1; TRBD1 matches 7 bases. CDR1 is KGHSH, CDR2 LQKENI, per germline. After removal of 6 bases from V and 9 bases from J, the junction contained 14 bases not matched to a gene. The CDR3 totals 15 residues. CDR3 sequence reads: CASSHRDYRDSEQFF. CDR3 DNA: TGTGCCAGCTCCCACAGGGATTACAGGGACAGTGAGCAGTTCTTC.

The chain joins TRBV19 to TRBJ1-4; D remains unclear. The CDR3 loop spans 13 amino acids. Germline V CDR1 and CDR2: LNHDA, SQIVND (reference sequence). Trimming took 5 bases from V and 11 from J, leaving 15 bases between them. The CDR3 DNA reads as TGTGCCAGTAGTCCCTGGGCCCCCCCGAAACTGTTTTTT. This codes for CASSPWAPPKLFF.

The rearrangement joins TRBV5-5 to TRBJ1-6; 10 positions agree with TRBD1. Germline assignment: CDR1 SGHKS and CDR2 YYEKEE (reference sequence). The CDR3 runs to 16 residues. Unmatched junction bases numbered 9, after V lost 5 bases and J lost 7 bases. In DNA, the CDR3 is TGTGCCAGCAGGTATACGGGACAGGGGTGGAATTCACCCCTCCACTTT. Translated, it gives CASRYTGQGWNSPLHF.

The DNA of the CDR3 is TGTGCCAGCAGCTCACCCCGGGAGGGAAGAGATACGCAGTATTTT. Protein sequence: CASSSPREGRDTQYF. The chain is built from TRBV5-4 and TRBJ2-3; 8 bases line up with TRBD2. CDR1 and CDR2 from the germline V gene are SGHNT and YYREEE (reference sequence). Trimming cost V 3 bases and J 5 bases; bases outside gene matches: 8. CDR3 length equals 15 residues.

The V call is TRBV19, the J call TRBJ2-1; D perhaps matches TRBD1 (6 bases). Germline CDR1 is LNHDA and CDR2 is SQIVND (reference sequence). V dropped 0 bases and J dropped 4 bases, with 7 bases sitting between them. The CDR3 totals 14 residues. The CDR3 is CASSIEGHYNEQFF. The CDR3 nucleotides are TGTGCCAGTAGTATAGAGGGACATTACAATGAGCAGTTCTTC.

The chain joins TRBV19 to TRBJ2-7; 7 positions agree with TRBD2. J lost 0 bases, V lost 3 bases, and 8 bases had no gene match. This CDR3 is built from 16 residues. CDR1 LNHDA and CDR2 SQIVND come from the germline V gene (reference sequence). CDR3 sequence: CASSMPSGRSSYEQYF. In nucleotides, the CDR3 is TGTGCCAGTAGTATGCCTAGCGGCCGTAGCTCCTACGAGCAGTACTTC.

The chain couples TRBV5-1 to TRBJ1-1, with D possibly TRBD1 on 5 matching bases. With 0 bases removed from V and 5 bases from J, the gap between germline ends came to 8 bases. Per germline, CDR1 SGHRS and CDR2 YFSETQ. CDR3 size: 13 residues. CDR3: CASSLAWTTEAFF. CDR3 coding DNA: TGCGCCAGCAGCTTGGCCTGGACAACTGAAGCTTTCTTT.